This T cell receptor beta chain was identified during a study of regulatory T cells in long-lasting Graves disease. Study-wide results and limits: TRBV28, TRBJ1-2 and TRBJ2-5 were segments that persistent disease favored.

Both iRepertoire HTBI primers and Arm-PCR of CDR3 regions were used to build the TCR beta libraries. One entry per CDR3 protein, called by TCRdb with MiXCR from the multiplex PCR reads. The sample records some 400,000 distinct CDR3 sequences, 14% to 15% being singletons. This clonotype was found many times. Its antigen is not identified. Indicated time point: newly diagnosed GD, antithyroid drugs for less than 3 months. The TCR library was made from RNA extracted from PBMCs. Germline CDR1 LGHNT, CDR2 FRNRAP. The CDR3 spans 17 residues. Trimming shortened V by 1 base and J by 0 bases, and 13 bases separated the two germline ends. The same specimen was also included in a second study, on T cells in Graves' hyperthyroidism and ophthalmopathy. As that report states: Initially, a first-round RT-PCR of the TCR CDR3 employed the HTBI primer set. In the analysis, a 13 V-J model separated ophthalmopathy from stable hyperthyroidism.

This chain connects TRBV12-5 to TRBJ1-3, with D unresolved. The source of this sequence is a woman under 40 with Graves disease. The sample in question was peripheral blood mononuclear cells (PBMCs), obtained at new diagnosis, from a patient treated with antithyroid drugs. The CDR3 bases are TGTGCTAGTGGTTTGGGAGGAGCGGTAAGCTCTGGAAACACCATATATTTT. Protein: CASGLGGAVSSGNTIYF.